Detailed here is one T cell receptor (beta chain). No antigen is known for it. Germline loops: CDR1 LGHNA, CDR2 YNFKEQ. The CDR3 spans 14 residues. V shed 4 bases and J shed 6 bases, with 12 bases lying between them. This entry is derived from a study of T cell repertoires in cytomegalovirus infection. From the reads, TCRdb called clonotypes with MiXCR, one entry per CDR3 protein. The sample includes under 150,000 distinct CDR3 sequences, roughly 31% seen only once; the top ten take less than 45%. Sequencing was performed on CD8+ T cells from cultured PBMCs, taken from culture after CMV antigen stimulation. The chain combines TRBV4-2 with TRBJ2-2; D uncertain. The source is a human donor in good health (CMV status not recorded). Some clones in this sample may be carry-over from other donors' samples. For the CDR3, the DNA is TGTGCCAGCAGCCCTTACTCGGACGCCGGGGAGCTGTTTTTT. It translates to CASSPYSDAGELFF.